The 30 T cell receptor beta chains given below trace back to one sample, sequenced in a study of molecular identifiers for immune sequencing clone quantification (dated 2018 in TCRdb). Library creation used PCR. The listed sequencing device is Illumina MiSeq. TCRdb cleaned the public reads at Q25 with fastp, built clones with MiXCR and kept in-frame beta chains. Each entry is one CDR3 protein sequence, shown with its most common DNA and genes. The sample table holds about 35,000 distinct CDR3 sequences, of which around 20% were seen once. The ten largest clones capture less than 8.5% of the sample. The specimen sequenced was naive CD8+ T cells from blood, with Jurkat cell RNA spiked in. The cell subset or site label on this specimen signifies: FACS-sorted CD8+CD4-CCR7+CD45RA+ naive T cells. These receptors all come from a human donor in good health. Some libraries in this study had Jurkat cell RNA spiked in.

The V and J genes are TRBV9 and TRBJ2-7; tentatively, D is TRBD2 (6 bases). V gave up 1 base and J gave up 3 bases, with 17 bases separating them. The CDR3 extends over 16 amino acids. CDR1 is SGDLS, CDR2 YYNGEE, per germline. CDR3 sequence reads: CASSVNPRWGDYEQYF. CDR3 DNA sequence: TGTGCCAGCAGCGTAAACCCCAGGTGGGGGGACTACGAGCAGTACTTC.

The CDR3 sequence: CASSLGYGFSGRTYNEQFF. The CDR3 DNA sequence: TGTGCCAGCAGCTTAGGGTACGGGTTTAGCGGGAGGACCTACAATGAGCAGTTCTTC. The chain joins TRBV7-3 to TRBJ2-1, with TRBD2 matching 10 bases. The CDR3 spans 19 residues. Germline lookup yields CDR1 SGHTA and CDR2 FQGTGA. The ends lost 2 bases at V and 2 bases at J; junction bases unmatched: 12.

The chain recombines TRBV7-9 with TRBJ2-5; D tentatively fits TRBD1 or TRBD2 (5 bases each). This CDR3 is built from 12 residues. The germline V and J ends were trimmed by 6 bases and 6 bases, with 11 bases remaining between them. Looked up from germline, CDR1 is SEHNR and CDR2 is FQNEAQ (reference sequence). CDR3 amino acids: CASSHGDQTQYF. CDR3 bases: TGTGCCAGCAGTCACGGGGACCAGACCCAGTACTTC.

In this sample, this clonotype turned up a few times. The chain combines TRBV7-2 with TRBJ2-7; 7 bases are shared with TRBD1. Germline CDR1 is SGHTA and CDR2 is FQGNSA. The CDR3 has 17 amino acids. V lost 1 base, J lost 5 bases, and 14 bases stayed unmatched. The CDR3 nucleotides read TGTGCCAGCAGCTTAGGGGGAACAGGGGCGTGGGACCACGAGCAGTACTTC. The encoded protein is CASSLGGTGAWDHEQYF.

The chain joins TRBV6-6 to TRBJ1-3, with D possibly being TRBD1 (6 bases). This CDR3 region has 13 residues. The ends were cut back, 6 bases at V and 6 bases at J, with 12 bases in the middle. Per germline, CDR1 MNHNY and CDR2 SVGAGI (reference sequence). The CDR3 protein is CASRIDRSNTIYF. CDR3 DNA sequence: TGTGCCAGCAGGATAGACAGGTCAAACACCATATATTTT.

This clonotype was observed at least ten times. This chain uses TRBV28 with TRBJ2-7; perhaps TRBD1 as D (5 bases). Trimming pared 1 base from V and 1 base from J, leaving 8 bases between. CDR1 and CDR2 (germline): MDHEN, SYDVKM. CDR3 length equals 14 residues. The CDR3 bases are TGTGCCAGCAGTTTATTTGACAGTTCCTACGAGCAGTACTTC. Residues: CASSLFDSSYEQYF.

This clonotype was picked up many times. The chain employs TRBV28 and TRBJ2-1, with 11 bases lining up with TRBD2. CDR1 MDHEN and CDR2 SYDVKM come from the germline V gene. The CDR3 runs 17 residues. V was pared by 6 bases and J by 7 bases, with 14 bases of the junction left unmatched. In DNA form, the CDR3 reads TGTGCCAGCAGCCCTCAACCCCTAGCGGGAGGCCGGAATGAGCAGTTCTTC. This encodes CASSPQPLAGGRNEQFF.

V is TRBV20-1 and J is TRBJ2-7; the D call may be TRBD1 or TRBD2 (5 bases each). The CDR3 totals 15 residues. V shed 5 bases and J shed 2 bases, with 19 bases lying between them. In germline, CDR1 is DFQATT, CDR2 SNEGSKA (reference sequence). CDR3 bases: TGCAGTGCTGATGACGAGGGGCTACTCCCCTACGAGCAGTACTTC. Encoded protein: CSADDEGLLPYEQYF.

V is TRBV28 and J is TRBJ2-5, with D uncertain. CDR3 length: 17 amino acids. The V end was cut by 2 bases, the J end by 4 bases, with 20 bases between. Germline lookup yields CDR1 MDHEN and CDR2 SYDVKM. CDR3 nucleotides: TGTGCCAGCAGTTTAATTGGCGTGGATCCTTTGATAGAGACCCAGTACTTC. Its protein is CASSLIGVDPLIETQYF.

In this sample, this clonotype turned up many times. The chain links TRBV14 to TRBJ2-7; D possibly corresponds to TRBD2 (6 bases). The CDR3 covers 13 residues. The V and J ends lost 4 bases and 2 bases respectively, with 9 bases between them. Germline lookup yields CDR1 SGHDN and CDR2 FVKESK. CDR3 nucleotides: TGTGCCAGCAGCCTCGGGAGCGCCTACGAGCAGTACTTC. Its protein is CASSLGSAYEQYF.

This clonotype was seen only a few times. The rearrangement uses TRBV29-1 and TRBJ1-2; D remains unclear. The V end was cut by 4 bases, the J end by 3 bases, with 3 bases between. The CDR3 is made up of 10 amino acids. Germline CDR1 SQVTM, CDR2 ANQGSEA. CDR3: CSVADYGYTF. Written as DNA, the CDR3 is TGCAGCGTTGCAGACTATGGCTACACCTTC.

This clonotype was observed at least ten times. V usage is TRBV20-1 and J usage is TRBJ2-1; no clear D. The CDR3 is made up of 17 amino acids. Between the trimmed V and J ends, which lost 2 bases and 8 bases, there was a span of 25 bases. CDR1 DFQATT and CDR2 SNEGSKA come from the germline V gene (reference sequence). This CDR3 is CSARNPLADPVGDEQFF. As DNA, the CDR3 is TGCAGTGCTAGAAACCCCCTTGCAGATCCGGTTGGCGATGAGCAGTTCTTC.

In its sample, this clonotype was seen many times. The CDR3 is CASSEGDTEAFF. The CDR3 DNA follows: TGCGCCAGCTCGGAAGGGGACACTGAAGCTTTCTTT. V gene TRBV5-1 combines with J gene TRBJ1-1; TRBD1 is a possible D gene (5 bases). The CDR3 length is 12 residues. Germline CDR1 SGHRS, CDR2 YFSETQ. Trimming pared 7 bases from V and 3 bases from J, leaving 10 bases between.

This sequence joins TRBV27 and TRBJ2-3; perhaps TRBD2 as D (6 bases). Germline V lookup: CDR1 MNHEY, CDR2 SMNVEV (reference sequence). The CDR3 covers 15 residues. Trimming removed 1 base from V and 3 bases from J, with 11 bases in between. CDR3 sequence reads: CASSLLRERTDTQYF. The CDR3 DNA reads as TGTGCCAGCAGTTTATTACGGGAGAGGACAGATACGCAGTATTTT.

This clonotype was seen a handful of times. This sequence joins TRBV28 and TRBJ1-1; a possible D gene is TRBD1 (5 bases). V lost 2 bases and J 5 bases, leaving 15 bases between the germline ends. The CDR3 totals 15 residues. Looked up from germline, CDR1 is MDHEN and CDR2 is SYDVKM. The CDR3 DNA follows: TGTGCCAGCAGTTTAGAGGCAGGGCTGAGTACTGAAGCTTTCTTT. This gives the protein CASSLEAGLSTEAFF.

This clonotype was found a few times. The chain carries TRBV11-2 and TRBJ2-7; D is tentatively TRBD1 or TRBD2 (5 bases each). Germline CDR1 SGHAT, CDR2 FQNNGV. Between the trimmed V and J ends, which lost 0 bases and 4 bases, there was a span of 13 bases. This CDR3 comprises 15 residues. CDR3 amino acids: CASSLEGRPVYEQYF. Here the CDR3 DNA reads TGTGCCAGCAGCTTAGAGGGACGGCCCGTTTACGAGCAGTACTTC.

There are many counts of this clonotype. The chain carries TRBV7-9 and TRBJ2-3; D remains ambiguous. Germline CDR1 and CDR2: SEHNR and FQNEAQ (reference sequence). Trimming shortened V by 3 bases and J by 0 bases, and 13 bases separated the two germline ends. The CDR3 sequence is 16 residues long. The CDR3 region is CASSLGLATSTDTQYF. The CDR3 nucleotides read TGTGCCAGCAGCTTGGGCCTTGCAACTAGCACAGATACGCAGTATTTT.

The chain employs TRBV27 and TRBJ2-7, with 9 bases matching TRBD1. Losses at the gene ends were 5 bases for V and 3 bases for J; bases not matched to a gene: 5. Germline V gives CDR1 MNHEY, CDR2 SMNVEV (reference sequence). The length of the CDR3 is 14 residues. CDR3 nucleotides: TGTGCCAGCAGTGTGACAGGGGGTCTCTACGAGCAGTACTTC. It yields the protein CASSVTGGLYEQYF.

The rearrangement uses TRBV9 and TRBJ2-3; D is perhaps TRBD2 (6 bases). V gave up 4 bases and J gave up 11 bases, with 17 bases separating them. The CDR3 extends over 13 amino acids. Germline V gene sequence: CDR1 SGDLS, CDR2 YYNGEE. The CDR3 spells CASSPPGRGLQYF. The CDR3 nucleotides read TGTGCCAGCAGCCCCCCGGGACGGGGACTGCAGTATTTT. Full variable domain (missing parts from reference TRBV9 and TRBJ2-3): DSGVTQTPKHLITATGQRVTLRCSPRSGDLSVYWYQQSLDQGLQFLIQYYNGEERAKGNILERFSAQQFPDLHSELNLSSLELGDSALYFCASSPPGRGLQYFGPGTRLTVL.

This clonotype was detected only a few times. The chain combines TRBV9 with TRBJ2-1; D call uncertain. This CDR3 contains 15 residues. Per germline, CDR1 SGDLS and CDR2 YYNGEE. Trimming left V 3 bases short and J 5 bases short, with 15 bases between. CDR3: CASSAPAPSNNEQFF. The CDR3 DNA reads TGTGCCAGCAGCGCCCCAGCCCCCTCAAACAATGAGCAGTTCTTC. Looking up the rest from reference TRBV9 and TRBJ2-1 gives the full variable domain: DSGVTQTPKHLITATGQRVTLRCSPRSGDLSVYWYQQSLDQGLQFLIQYYNGEERAKGNILERFSAQQFPDLHSELNLSSLELGDSALYFCASSAPAPSNNEQFFGPGTRLTVL.

This clonotype was counted at least ten times. The chain couples TRBV7-6 to TRBJ2-7, with 13 bases identical to TRBD2. Losses at the gene ends were 5 bases for V and 3 bases for J; bases not matched to a gene: 4. This CDR3 has 15 amino acids. The germline V gene encodes CDR1 SGHVS and CDR2 FNYEAQ. The CDR3 bases are TGTGCCAGCAGCCTTTGGACTAGCGGGGGCTACGAGCAGTACTTC. As protein: CASSLWTSGGYEQYF.

This clonotype has at least ten counts. The V call is TRBV15, the J call TRBJ2-3; D remains unclear. V gave up 8 bases and J gave up 4 bases, with 13 bases separating them. Looked up from germline, CDR1 is LNHNV and CDR2 is YYDKDF (reference sequence). The CDR3 length is 13 residues. In DNA form, the CDR3 reads TGTGCCACCGCCGGGCCCTCAGCAGATACGCAGTATTTT. Amino acids: CATAGPSADTQYF. Using reference TRBV15 and TRBJ2-3 for the parts outside the CDR3, the full variable domain is DAMVIQNPRYQVTQFGKPVTLSCSQTLNHNVMYWYQQKSSQAPKLLFHYYDKDFNNEADTPDNFQSRRPNTSFCFLDIRSPGLGDTAMYLCATAGPSADTQYFGPGTRLTVL.

This clonotype was picked up many times. The chain recombines TRBV13 with TRBJ2-7; tentatively, D is TRBD1 (6 bases). Per germline, CDR1 PRHDT and CDR2 FYEKMQ (reference sequence). V was cut by 6 bases and J by 2 bases, with 14 bases left in between. This CDR3 region has 14 residues. The CDR3 sequence: CASSLGHRTYEQYF. In DNA, the CDR3 is TGTGCCAGCAGTTTGGGACATAGAACCTACGAGCAGTACTTC. Full variable domain (remainder filled in from reference TRBV13 and TRBJ2-7): AAGVIQSPRHLIKEKRETATLKCYPIPRHDTVYWYQQGPGQDPQFLISFYEKMQSDKGSIPDRFSAQQFSDYHSELNMSSLELGDSALYFCASSLGHRTYEQYFGPGTRLTVT.

This clonotype was detected many times. The V gene is TRBV28, the J gene TRBJ2-7; D is possibly TRBD1 or TRBD2 (5 bases each). Trimming shortened V by 5 bases and J by 2 bases, and 13 bases separated the two germline ends. This CDR3 region has 14 residues. Germline V gives CDR1 MDHEN, CDR2 SYDVKM. The CDR3 reads CASSPRGPAYEQYF. CDR3 nucleotide sequence: TGTGCCAGCAGTCCCCGGGGCCCAGCCTACGAGCAGTACTTC.

This clonotype was found many times. The chain employs TRBV5-1 and TRBJ2-7; D may be TRBD1 (6 bases). CDR1 SGHRS and CDR2 YFSETQ come from the germline V gene. This CDR3 is 14 amino acids long. Between the trimmed V and J ends, which lost 4 bases and 4 bases, there was a span of 15 bases. The CDR3 DNA reads as TGCGCCAGCAGCACCAAGGACAGCCCGTACGAGCAGTACTTC. Protein sequence: CASSTKDSPYEQYF.

This clonotype was recorded a few times. A much larger clone differs by one base, so this may be a read error. The rearrangement joins TRBV7-6 to TRBJ2-7; possible D gene TRBD2, 5 bases. The germline gives CDR1 SGHVS, CDR2 FNYEAQ. The CDR3 is 15 residues long. The CDR3 DNA sequence: TGTGCCGGCAGCACTGGACTCTCAAGCTCCTACGAGCAGTACTTC. Its protein is CAGSTGLSSSYEQYF.

This clonotype showed up many times. The chain couples TRBV7-6 to TRBJ1-2; D might be TRBD1 (6 bases). The CDR3 extends over 15 amino acids. CDR1 SGHVS and CDR2 FNYEAQ come from the germline V gene. V was trimmed by 5 bases and J by 4 bases, leaving 17 bases between them. The DNA for the CDR3 is TGTGCCAGCAGCGTCCCAGGGGCGCGGTTCTATGGCTACACCTTC. Translating it yields CASSVPGARFYGYTF.

This clonotype showed up many times. V usage is TRBV19 and J usage is TRBJ2-2, with D perhaps TRBD1 or TRBD2 (5 bases each). Germline values: CDR1 LNHDA, CDR2 SQIVND (reference sequence). Trimming removed 2 bases at V and 5 bases at J, with 9 bases between. CDR3 length: 14 residues. The CDR3 reads CASSILGATGELFF. In DNA form, the CDR3 reads TGTGCCAGTAGTATACTCGGGGCTACCGGGGAGCTGTTTTTT.

As concerns this clonotype: This sequence may be a read error, since a much larger clone differs from it by one base. V usage is TRBV5-1 and J usage is TRBJ1-1, with D possibly TRBD1 on 5 matching bases. This CDR3 contains 14 residues. The germline V gene encodes CDR1 SGHRS and CDR2 YFSETQ. The CDR3 region has the DNA TGCGCCAGCGGCTTAAGACAGCCAAACACTGAAGCTTTCTTT. Protein product: CASGLRQPNTEAFF.

This clonotype was seen more than once but under ten times. The V call is TRBV29-1, the J call TRBJ2-2; TRBD1 matches 7 bases. The ends lost 5 bases at V and 4 bases at J; junction bases unmatched: 13. Per germline, CDR1 SQVTM and CDR2 ANQGSEA. This CDR3 is 16 amino acids long. CDR3 nucleotide sequence: TGCAGCGTTTGCTTGGACAGGAGAGGGAGCACCGGGGAGCTGTTTTTT. Its translation is CSVCLDRRGSTGELFF.